These T cell receptor beta chains were read from a single sample in a study of T cells in Graves' hyperthyroidism and ophthalmopathy. TCRdb re-called the multiplex PCR reads with MiXCR, one entry per CDR3 protein. This table holds over 250,000 distinct CDR3 sequences, approximately 15% found once. The material sequenced was blood. The receptors derive from a woman in her fifties or sixties with Graves' ophthalmopathy. Each CDR3 is given with its conserved first and last residue. A D gene is named only where the DNA matches it firmly. Clone size is not always given. Where it is, it says once, few, many or a class for expanded clones.

. TRBJ2-7 . TRBV4-1 TGCGCCAGCAGCCAAGAAAGACTAGATCGAGACGAGCAGTACTTC CASSQERLDRDEQYF
few TRBJ2-5 . TRBV5-8 TGTGCCACCTCACAACATAAGCAAGAGACCCAGTACTTC CATSQHKQETQYF
many TRBJ2-5 . TRBV6-5 TGTGCCAGCAGTTACGGGGCGGGGAAGGGGACCCAGTACTTC CASSYGAGKGTQYF
few TRBJ2-5 . TRBV12-3/TRBV12-4 TGTGCCAGCAGTTTAGTAGGCATGGAGCTCCGGGACGGACAAGAGACCCAGTACTTC CASSLVGMELRDGQETQYF
few TRBJ1-6 . TRBV7-9 TGTGCCAGCAGCTTAGCGCTGGTTAATTCACCCCTCCACTTT CASSLALVNSPLHF
many TRBJ2-2 . TRBV30 TGTGCCTGGAATGACGGTAACACCGGGGAGCTGTTTTTT CAWNDGNTGELFF
many TRBJ2-1 . TRBV7-2 TGTGCCAGCAGCTTAGCTTGGGGGGATTACAATGAGCAGTTCTTC CASSLAWGDYNEQFF
many TRBJ2-1 . TRBV12-3/TRBV12-4 TGTGCCAGCAGTTTATGGCGAAGGGATTACAATGAGCAGTTCTTC CASSLWRRDYNEQFF
. TRBJ2-1 TRBD1 TRBV7-8 TGTGCCAGCAGCCTTTACAGGGGCGTAAACTACAATGAGCAGTTCTTC CASSLYRGVNYNEQFF
many TRBJ1-5 TRBD1 TRBV2 TGTGCCAGCAGTGGTTCTTGGACAGGGGTTCAGCCCCAGCATTTT CASSGSWTGVQPQHF
. TRBJ1-1 . TRBV10-3 TGTGCCATCAGTGTTAGTACCAACACTGAAGCTTTCTTT CAISVSTNTEAFF
. TRBJ1-2 . TRBV7-9 TGTGCCAGCAGCCCCGGGACAAGCAAGTATGGCTACACCTTC CASSPGTSKYGYTF
many TRBJ1-1 TRBD1 TRBV5-1 TGCGCCAGCATTAAGGGGGCAGGAAACACTGAAGCTTTCTTT CASIKGAGNTEAFF
many TRBJ1-5 . TRBV18 TGTGCCAGCTCAAGACAGGCTAAATGGCAGCCCCAGCATTTT CASSRQAKWQPQHF
. TRBJ2-7 TRBD1 TRBV7-2 TGTGCCAGCAGCCAACACAGGGGGATTACCTACGAGCAGTACTTC CASSQHRGITYEQYF
few TRBJ2-1 . TRBV5-4 TGTGCCAGCAGCTTGTTACAGGGAGCGGTTGAGCAGTTCTTC CASSLLQGAVEQFF
. TRBJ2-7 . TRBV19 TGTGTCAGTAGTATGACCCCAGATTACGAGCAGTACTTC CVSSMTPDYEQYF
once TRBJ2-2 . TRBV5-1 TGCGCCAGCAGCTCGGGGGGGACAGCGAACACCGGGGAGCTGTTTTTT CASSSGGTANTGELFF
many TRBJ2-1 TRBD2 TRBV6-1 TGTGCCAGCAGTGAAGCGCTTCCGACTAGCGGACACTACAATGAGCAGTTCTTC CASSEALPTSGHYNEQFF
many TRBJ2-1 TRBD1 TRBV3-1 TGTGCCAGCAGCCAAGAGGAGAGGACAGGGAAAGGGCAGTTCTTC CASSQEERTGKGQFF
. TRBJ2-1 . TRBV6-2/TRBV6-3 TGTGCCAGCAGCCGCTCCGGTCCCGGTGAGCAGTTCTTC CASSRSGPGEQFF
many TRBJ2-1 TRBD2 TRBV12-3/TRBV12-4 TGTGCCAGCAGTCCGGGACTAGCACGTGAGCAGTTCTTC CASSPGLAREQFF
many TRBJ2-1 . TRBV7-7 TGTGCTAGCAGCTTAAGGGGCAGCAATGAGCAGTTCTTC CASSLRGSNEQFF
many TRBJ2-7 TRBD1 TRBV12-3/TRBV12-4 TGTGCCAGCCGCCCGGGACAGGGAAATAGGGAGCAGTACTTC CASRPGQGNREQYF
. TRBJ1-3 TRBD1 TRBV12-3/TRBV12-4 TGTGCCAGCAGGAAAGGGACAGGGGGAAACACCATATATTTT CASRKGTGGNTIYF
. TRBJ1-2 TRBD1 TRBV6-1 TGTGCCAGCCGGGACAGGGGAGTAGGTGGCTACACCTTC CASRDRGVGGYTF
many TRBJ1-2 TRBD1 TRBV7-2 TGTGCCAGCAGCCACCAGGGGGCGTGGGGCTACACCTTC CASSHQGAWGYTF
. TRBJ1-5 . TRBV25-1 TGTGCCAGCAGTGAACTGGGGTACGAAGGTCAGCCCCAGCATTTT CASSELGYEGQPQHF
few TRBJ2-5 . TRBV5-4 TGTGCCAGCAGCTTGGACCCTCTTCAAGAGACCCAGTACTTC CASSLDPLQETQYF
. TRBJ2-3 . TRBV30 TGTGCCTGGAGTGGTATAGGGGGCACAGATACGCAGTATTTT CAWSGIGGTDTQYF
many TRBJ2-7 . TRBV7-9 TGTGCCAGCAGGGAAGGAGGGAGCTCCTACGAGCAGTACTTC CASREGGSSYEQYF
few TRBJ2-1 . TRBV9 TGTGCCAGCAGCGTAGATAGCGGAAACTACAATGAGCAGTTCTTC CASSVDSGNYNEQFF
many TRBJ2-3 TRBD2 TRBV20-1 TGCAGTGCGCTGACTAGCGGGGGCACAGATACGCAGTATTTT CSALTSGGTDTQYF
many TRBJ2-7 TRBD2 TRBV20-1 TGCAGTGCCGTCACGGGACTATTAGCCGAGCAGTACTTC CSAVTGLLAEQYF
few TRBJ2-1 TRBD2 TRBV20-1 TGCAGTGCTAACCCGGGGACTAGCCCTTCCAATGAGCAGTTCTTC CSANPGTSPSNEQFF
few TRBJ1-3 . TRBV24-1 TGTGCCACCAGTGCGGGCACAAGCTCTGGAAACACCATATATTTT CATSAGTSSGNTIYF
. TRBJ1-4 . TRBV10-2 TGCGCCAGCAGTGAGTCTGGGGGGACTCTCCAAAGTGACTTTAAACTGTTTTTT CASSESGGTLQSDFKLFF